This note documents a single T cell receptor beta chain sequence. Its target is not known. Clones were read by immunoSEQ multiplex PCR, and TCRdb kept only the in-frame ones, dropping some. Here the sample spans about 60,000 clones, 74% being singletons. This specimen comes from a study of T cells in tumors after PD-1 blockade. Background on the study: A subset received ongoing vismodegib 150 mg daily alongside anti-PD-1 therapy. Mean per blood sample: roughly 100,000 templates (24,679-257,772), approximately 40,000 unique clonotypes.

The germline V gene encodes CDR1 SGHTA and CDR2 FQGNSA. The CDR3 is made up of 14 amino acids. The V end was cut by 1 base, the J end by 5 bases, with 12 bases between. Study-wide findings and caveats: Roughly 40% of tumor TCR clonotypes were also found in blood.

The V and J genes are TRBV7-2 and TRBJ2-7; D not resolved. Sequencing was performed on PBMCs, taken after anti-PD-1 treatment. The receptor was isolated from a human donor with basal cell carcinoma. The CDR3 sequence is CASSLGALSHEQYF. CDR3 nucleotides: TGTGCCAGCAGCTTAGGCGCATTAAGCCACGAGCAGTACTTC.